The 13 T cell receptor beta chains below all came from one sample that was sequenced in a study of T-cell memory formation after mild COVID-19. From the 5' RACE reads, TCRdb called clonotypes with MiXCR, one entry per CDR3 protein. In the table there are 150,000 to 200,000 distinct CDR3 sequences, more than 14% of which are singletons. Input material: PBMCs or a T cell subset sorted from them (not recorded which). The source is an adult woman who had mild COVID-19 (a few samples of this study predate the infection). Cell type and time point are not known.

This clonotype has just a few counts. This chain links TRBV20-1 with TRBJ1-5; 7 bases are a match to TRBD1. Germline lookup yields CDR1 DFQATT and CDR2 SNEGSKA (reference sequence). The CDR3 has 15 residues. V was clipped by 1 base and J by 3 bases; unmatched bases: 6. The CDR3 nucleotides are TGCAGTGCTAGAGTTGCGGGACAGAACAATCAGCCCCAGCATTTT. Amino acid sequence: CSARVAGQNNQPQHF.

The rearrangement links TRBV7-6 to TRBJ2-2, with 9 bases matching TRBD2. The V segment lost 3 bases and the J segment 0 bases; nucleotides outside the gene matches: 5. Germline values: CDR1 SGHVS, CDR2 FNYEAQ. This CDR3 region has 17 residues. The CDR3 is CASSFQIAGANTGELFF. As DNA, the CDR3 is TGTGCCAGCAGCTTCCAGATAGCGGGAGCGAACACCGGGGAGCTGTTTTTT. The complete variable domain, with remaining parts taken from reference TRBV7-6 and TRBJ2-2, reads GAGVSQSPRYKVTKRGQDVALRCDPISGHVSLYWYRQALGQGPEFLTYFNYEAQQDKSGLPNDRFSAERPEGSISTLTIQRTEQRDSAMYRCASSFQIAGANTGELFFGEGSRLTVL.

This clonotype was counted between two and nine times. The rearrangement uses TRBV20-1 and TRBJ2-3, with TRBD2 identical over 14 bases. The germline gives CDR1 DFQATT, CDR2 SNEGSKA (reference sequence). Losses at the gene ends were 3 bases for V and 4 bases for J; bases not matched to a gene: 15. CDR3 size: 19 residues. DNA of the CDR3: TGCAGTGCTAGGCCAGGACTAGCGGGGGGCACTCCCTTCCCAGATACGCAGTATTTT. Amino acids: CSARPGLAGGTPFPDTQYF.

This clonotype showed up just a few times. The V and J genes are TRBV6-5 and TRBJ2-3; 9 bases fit TRBD1. CDR3 size: 14 residues. Germline values: CDR1 MNHEY, CDR2 SVGAGI. Losses at the gene ends were 8 bases for V and 2 bases for J; bases not matched to a gene: 5. The DNA for the CDR3 is TGTGCCAGCCGACAGGGGGGTCACACAGATACGCAGTATTTT. It is translated as CASRQGGHTDTQYF.

This clonotype was seen only a few times. The chain uses TRBV5-6 and TRBJ2-1; D might be TRBD2 (5 bases). Germline loops: CDR1 SGHDT, CDR2 YYEEEE. CDR3 length: 13 amino acids. The V gene lost 1 base and the J gene lost 8 bases, with 10 bases spanning the gap. The CDR3 spells CASSLPHGDEQFF. The CDR3 DNA sequence: TGTGCCAGCAGCTTGCCCCACGGGGATGAGCAGTTCTTC.

About this clonotype: One end of the junction fails to match germline, which may point to a read error. The gene calls are TRBV20-1 and TRBJ1-6; perhaps TRBD1 as D (6 bases). From germline, CDR1 is DFQATT and CDR2 SNEGSKA (reference sequence). CDR3 length: 14 residues. The CDR3 DNA follows: TGCAGTGCTAGTTGGCACAGGGAAGATTCGCCCCTCCACTTT. Its protein product is CSASWHREDSPLHF.

J is TRBJ2-3 and V is TRBV5-1, with TRBD2 matching over 8 bases. The CDR3 sequence is 14 residues long. The germline V gene encodes CDR1 SGHRS and CDR2 YFSETQ. V gave up 4 bases and J gave up 0 bases; unmatched junction bases: 1. In DNA, the CDR3 is TGCGCCAGCAGCGGCGGGAGGAGCACAGATACGCAGTATTTT. Translated: CASSGGRSTDTQYF.

This clonotype was detected only a few times. The CDR3 nucleotides are TGTGCCAGCACCCTCGGGTTGGTGTTGGGAATGAACACTGAAGCTTTCTTT. Translation gives CASTLGLVLGMNTEAFF. The chain has TRBV7-6 and TRBJ1-1, with D unclear. V was shortened by 7 bases and J by 0 bases, with 21 bases between the two germline ends. CDR3 length: 17 residues. The germline gives CDR1 SGHVS, CDR2 FNYEAQ.

The CDR3 DNA is TGTGCCAGCAGTTACGCTGCGGGGGAGTACGAGCAGTACTTC. Protein product: CASSYAAGEYEQYF. The chain links TRBV6-6 to TRBJ2-7; 7 bases agree with TRBD2. Germline trimming cut 2 bases from V and 4 bases from J; bases unmatched to any gene: 5. The CDR3 runs 14 residues. Germline lookup yields CDR1 MNHNY and CDR2 SVGAGI (reference sequence).

The sample holds a few counts of this clonotype. The rearrangement joins TRBV20-1 to TRBJ2-5, with 9 nucleotides matching TRBD2. CDR1 DFQATT and CDR2 SNEGSKA come from the germline V gene (reference sequence). The CDR3 contains 14 residues. The V gene end was trimmed by 0 bases and the J gene end by 3 bases; junction bases not matched to a gene: 2. In nucleotides, the CDR3 is TGCAGTGCTAGAGAACTAGCGGGCAAAGAGACCCAGTACTTC. Protein product: CSARELAGKETQYF.

The table lists this clonotype with many counts. The chain has TRBV6-5 and TRBJ2-7; 11 bases map to TRBD2. Germline V lookup: CDR1 MNHEY, CDR2 SVGAGI. There are 18 residues in the CDR3. The junction had 8 bases not matched to a gene; V was cut back by 0 bases and J by 1 base. CDR3 nucleotides: TGTGCCAGCAGTTACTCGGCGACTAGCGGGACGATATCCTACGAGCAGTACTTC. It codes for CASSYSATSGTISYEQYF.

This clonotype was seen a handful of times. This chain joins TRBV7-9 and TRBJ2-2; maybe TRBD1 (5 bases). CDR1 and CDR2 (germline): SEHNR, FQNEAQ (reference sequence). Trimming removed 5 bases from V and 4 bases from J, with 14 bases in between. This CDR3 is built from 15 residues. The CDR3 loop reads CASSPPTVVTGELFF. In DNA, the CDR3 is TGTGCCAGCAGCCCACCGACAGTGGTCACCGGGGAGCTGTTTTTT.

The V gene is TRBV7-8, the J gene TRBJ1-1; no clear D gene. Deletions cut 5 bases from V and 1 base from J, with 8 bases between. Germline V CDR1 and CDR2: SGHVS, FQNEAQ. CDR3 length equals 13 residues. This CDR3 is CASSQTENTEAFF. CDR3 nucleotides: TGTGCCAGCAGCCAGACCGAGAACACTGAAGCTTTCTTT.